Below, one T cell receptor beta chain is given with its context. No antigen is known for it. Nothing much larger sits one base from this clone, and base qualities are not available. TCRbeta CDR3 regions were amplified from genomic DNA by means of the immunoSEQ Assay, a bias-controlled multiplex PCR. From the authors' description of their analysis: The number of nucleated cells in each sample was estimated from the amplification of reference gene primers within the assay. To quantify the absolute abundance of each unique TCRbeta CDR3 rearrangement, sequence reads were collapsed and filtered. For each sample, productive Simpson clonality was calculated as the square root of Simpson's diversity index over productive rearrangements. TCRdb took over this immuneACCESS table, retaining in-frame rearrangements with V and J assigned. Such tables are incomplete; in checked studies, under half of the missing clones stem from an unresolved V gene, and the remainder is unexplained. V, J and clone size derive from that table, while D and trimming were established from the DNA sequence. The table for this sample lists more than 150,000 clones; 80% of them were counted only once. The ten most abundant clones make up roughly 0.6% of the sample.

This sample stems from a study of blood T cell repertoires in COVID-19 (dated by TCRdb to between 2020 and 2021). Background for the entire study: Collaborator samples came from the United States, Italy and Spain and covered acute and convalescent phases of COVID-19. The prospective study material was composed of cDNA or gDNA derived from T cells, B-cell-depleted T cells, or PBMCs. Deeply sampled blood TCRbeta repertoires from subjects exposed to, actively infected with, or recovered from COVID-19 were included in the dataset. A freely available public database, intended as a resource for researchers studying the immune response to SARS-CoV-2, is where the repertoires were released. Samples were obtained from the ongoing ImmuneRACE study (first 160 participants) and from about 1,300 subjects provided by 6 global collaborators. A de-identified subject ID, COVID-19 status, age in years and sex were almost always included in the sample metadata. Where HLA class I and class II types were available, the types were taken from metadata supplied by the sample provider, not from assay-based typing. General findings and caveats noted by the study authors: The quantity of clinical and demographic metadata differed by source and by participant and was supplied without curation.

Collaborating institutions collected whole blood in K2EDTA tubes following their own protocols. Collaborator samples were shipped for TCRbeta analysis as frozen whole blood, isolated PBMCs, or DNA extracted from either sample type. The CDR3 sequence holds 11 residues, the cysteine and phenylalanine included. The DNA shown is the 33-base CDR3, in frame from base 1. The germline V gene provides CDR1 MNHEY and CDR2 SVGAGI. Trimming takes 6 bases from V and 4 bases from J, and the germline ends sit 5 bases apart. The sequencing sample was made of peripheral blood. The chain joins TRBV6-5 to TRBJ2-3; no D gene can be assigned with confidence. The origin of this receptor is a man aged 55 to 70 with acute or convalescent COVID-19. The DNA sequence is TGTGCCAGCAGAACACCAGATACGCAGTATTTT. Its protein is CASRTPDTQYF.